This T cell receptor (beta chain) is drawn from a study of T-cell memory formation after mild COVID-19. Study-wide background: In these data, TCR clusters were largely donor specific. Study-level points and caveats: CD4/CD8 balance characterized clones contracting day 15 to 85, and CD4+ skew characterized later expanders.

5'RACE primed at constant segments yielded TCR alpha and TCR beta cDNA libraries bearing sample barcodes and UMIs. TCRdb reanalysed the 5' RACE reads using MiXCR and keeps one entry per CDR3 protein. This table has just over 300,000 distinct CDR3 sequences, approximately 19% appearing once. V was pared by 4 bases and J by 9 bases, with 8 bases of the junction left unmatched. Germline assignment: CDR1 LGHNA and CDR2 YSLEER. The CDR3 extends over 14 amino acids. This clonotype was seen only a few times. The antigen is unknown. The sequence derives from a young man who had mild COVID-19 (a few samples of this study predate the infection). Cell type and time point are not known. Sequencing input: PBMCs or a T cell subset sorted from them (not recorded which). The chain joins TRBV4-3 to TRBJ2-1; 8 bases line up with TRBD1. The CDR3, as DNA: TGCGCCAGCAGCCTTGGGACAGGTTGGGTTGAGCAGTTCTTC. Residues: CASSLGTGWVEQFF.